Here is one TCR beta chain with its context. This record belongs to a study of cytomegalovirus exposure and HLA in healthy donors. The PCR used 60 Vbeta and 13 Jbeta primers. This table comes from immunoSEQ multiplex PCR, and its TCRdb copy is limited to in-frame clones, with some not included. The sample has 200,000 to 250,000 clones, roughly 79% seen once. The V gene's germline CDR1 is SGHRS and CDR2 YFSETQ. Trimming shortened V by 3 bases and J by 5 bases, and 23 bases separated the two germline ends. The CDR3 covers 17 residues. The chain couples TRBV5-1 to TRBJ2-5; weak D call: TRBD2 (6 bases). The source of this sequence is a middle-aged woman in good health and CMV-seronegative. What was sequenced was PBMCs. The CDR3 loop reads CASSWRPGEQKGETQYF. The CDR3 DNA reads as TGCGCCAGCAGCTGGAGGCCGGGAGAACAGAAGGGGGAGACCCAGTACTTC.